The 13 T cell receptor beta chains listed next were all sequenced from one sample in a study of regulatory T cells in long-lasting Graves disease. Through Arm-PCR of CDR3 regions and iRepertoire HTBI primers, TCR beta libraries were built. From the multiplex PCR reads, TCRdb called clonotypes with MiXCR, one entry per CDR3 protein. The repertoire holds hundreds of thousands of distinct CDR3 sequences, about 20% seen once, with 10% to 15% in the top ten. As to time point: persistent/refractory GD, antithyroid drugs over 5 years with positive TRAb. RNA extracted from PBMCs served as the sequencing template. The specimen was peripheral blood mononuclear cells (PBMCs), collected when the disease was refractory, from a patient treated with antithyroid drugs. Receptors originate from a female donor with Graves disease.

This clonotype was recorded many times. This chain joins TRBV28 and TRBJ1-2; D uncertain. The CDR3 contains 11 residues. V dropped 6 bases and J dropped 7 bases, with 9 bases sitting between them. Germline V lookup: CDR1 MDHEN, CDR2 SYDVKM. As DNA, the CDR3 is TGTGCCAGCAGCTTGATGGGTGGCTACACCTTC. Translated, it gives CASSLMGGYTF.

This clonotype has a handful of counts. This rearrangement joins TRBV28 to TRBJ2-3; 9 bases agree with TRBD2. The CDR3 loop spans 14 amino acids. Germline CDR1 MDHEN, CDR2 SYDVKM. V shed 3 bases and J 4 bases; nucleotides not matched to a gene: 2. The CDR3 here is CASSFSGSPDTQYF. CDR3 nucleotides: TGTGCCAGCAGTTTTAGCGGGAGTCCAGATACGCAGTATTTT. Together with reference TRBV28 and TRBJ2-3, the CDR3 gives the full variable domain: DVKVTQSSRYLVKRTGEKVFLECVQDMDHENMFWYRQDPGLGLRLIYFSYDVKMKEKGDIPEGYSVSREKKERFSLILESASTNQTSMYLCASSFSGSPDTQYFGPGTRLTVL.

The gene calls are TRBV10-3 and TRBJ2-7; 8 bases fit TRBD2. The CDR3 loop spans 13 amino acids. Germline V gene sequence: CDR1 ENHRY, CDR2 SYGVKD. The V and J ends lost 8 bases and 3 bases, in that order; junction bases with no gene match: 6. CDR3 protein: CAIARTSNYEQYF. The CDR3 region has the DNA TGTGCCATCGCGCGGACTAGCAACTACGAGCAGTACTTC.

A few counts support this clonotype. The V and J genes are TRBV15 and TRBJ2-7, with TRBD2 matching over 7 bases. CDR1 LNHNV and CDR2 YYDKDF come from the germline V gene (reference sequence). This CDR3 contains 11 residues. Trimming at V came to 9 bases and at J to 5 bases, leaving 4 bases not matched to a gene. The CDR3 sequence is CATGGYHEQYF. CDR3 DNA: TGTGCCACGGGGGGGTACCACGAGCAGTACTTC.

This clonotype occurred many times. This chain joins TRBV12-3 or TRBV12-4 and TRBJ1-1; 9 nucleotides match TRBD1. The CDR3 contains 15 residues. After removal of 4 bases from V and 3 bases from J, the junction contained 6 bases not matched to a gene. The CDR3 nucleotides are TGTGCCAGCAGTTCCACAGGGGGCGCGGACACTGAAGCTTTCTTT. It is translated as CASSSTGGADTEAFF.

There are many counts of this clonotype. The rearrangement links TRBV6-2 or TRBV6-3 to TRBJ1-5, with D tentatively TRBD1 (6 bases). The germline V gene has CDR1 MNHEY and CDR2 SVGEGT. The V gene lost 5 bases and the J gene lost 4 bases, with 18 bases spanning the gap. This CDR3 spans 16 amino acids. In DNA, the CDR3 is TGTGCCAGCAGTCCGGGGGCCCACTTGGGAAATCAGCCCCAGCATTTT. It encodes CASSPGAHLGNQPQHF.

This clonotype was counted only a few times. The gene calls are TRBV7-2 and TRBJ2-1; 11 positions agree with TRBD2. V dropped 3 bases and J dropped 10; count of bases not matched to a gene: 8. Germline CDR1 reads SGHTA; CDR2 reads FQGNSA. The CDR3 has 15 residues. The CDR3 is CASSLLAGGPEEQFF. The CDR3 DNA reads as TGTGCCAGCAGCTTGTTAGCGGGGGGGCCAGAGGAGCAGTTCTTC.

Of note for this clonotype: This clone may be a read error of a much larger clone one base away. This sequence joins TRBV28 and TRBJ2-6, with 7 bases aligning to TRBD1. The CDR3 has 15 residues. The germline CDR1 and CDR2 sequences are MDHEN and SYDVKM. J gave up 6 bases and V 6 bases, and 8 bases lay outside the gene matches. CDR3 amino acids: CASRSTGPEANVLTF. In DNA, the CDR3 is TGTGCCAGCAGATCGACAGGGCCCGAGGCCAACGTCCTGACTTTC.

This clonotype was detected only a few times. The chain couples TRBV7-2 to TRBJ1-5; no reliable D call. The length of the CDR3 is 15 residues. V was trimmed by 0 bases and J by 0 bases, leaving 6 bases between them. The germline CDR1 and CDR2 sequences are SGHTA and FQGNSA. The CDR3 loop is CASSLAINSNQPQHF. The CDR3 DNA sequence: TGTGCCAGCAGCTTAGCGATAAATAGCAATCAGCCCCAGCATTTT.

This clonotype was counted a few times. The chain couples TRBV19 to TRBJ2-7; D unresolved. In germline, CDR1 is LNHDA, CDR2 SQIVND (reference sequence). V was shortened by 3 bases and J by 4 bases, with 16 bases between the two germline ends. The CDR3 covers 15 residues. The CDR3 sequence: CASSMALDGGYEQYF. The CDR3 coding sequence is TGTGCCAGTAGTATGGCCCTTGATGGTGGATACGAGCAGTACTTC.

Notes on this clonotype: Since a much larger clone is just one base distant, this may be a read error. This sequence joins TRBV28 and TRBJ1-1, with D possibly TRBD1 on 6 matching bases. Per the germline V gene, CDR1 is MDHEN and CDR2 is SYDVKM. This CDR3 is built from 14 residues. CDR3 protein: CASSRTARNTGAFF. The CDR3 nucleotides are TGTGCCAGCAGTAGGACAGCCAGGAACACTGGAGCTTTCTTT.

This clonotype was observed a few times. The rearrangement uses TRBV12-3 or TRBV12-4 and TRBJ1-5; D unresolved. Trimming shortened V by 3 bases and J by 1 base, and 10 bases separated the two germline ends. CDR3 size: 15 residues. The CDR3 sequence: CASSFGSGSNQPQHF. In nucleotides, the CDR3 is TGTGCCAGCAGTTTCGGTTCTGGGAGCAATCAGCCCCAGCATTTT.

The chain employs TRBV20-1 and TRBJ1-4; D is ambiguous. Germline V gene lookup returns CDR1 DFQATT and CDR2 SNEGSKA (reference sequence). The CDR3 is made up of 15 amino acids. Trimming removed 3 bases from V and 2 bases from J, with 13 bases in between. CDR3 amino acids: CSASPRDPTNEKLFF. The CDR3 nucleotides read TGCAGTGCTAGCCCACGCGACCCGACTAATGAAAAACTGTTTTTT.